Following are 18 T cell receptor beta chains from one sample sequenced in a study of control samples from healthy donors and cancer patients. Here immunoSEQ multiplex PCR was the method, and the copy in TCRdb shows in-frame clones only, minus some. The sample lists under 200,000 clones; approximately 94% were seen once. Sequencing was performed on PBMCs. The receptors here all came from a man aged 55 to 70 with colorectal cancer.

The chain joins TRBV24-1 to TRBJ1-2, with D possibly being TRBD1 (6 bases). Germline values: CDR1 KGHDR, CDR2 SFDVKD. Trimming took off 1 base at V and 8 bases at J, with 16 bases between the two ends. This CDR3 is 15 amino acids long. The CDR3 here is CATSDLGAGDGGYTF. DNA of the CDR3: TGTGCCACCAGTGATTTAGGAGCAGGGGATGGAGGCTACACCTTC.

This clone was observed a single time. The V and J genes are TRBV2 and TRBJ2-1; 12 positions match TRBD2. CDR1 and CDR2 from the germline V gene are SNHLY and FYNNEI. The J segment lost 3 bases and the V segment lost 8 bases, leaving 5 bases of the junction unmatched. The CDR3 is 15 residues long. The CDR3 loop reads CASHLLAGGYNEQFF. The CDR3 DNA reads TGTGCCAGCCACTTACTAGCGGGGGGCTACAATGAGCAGTTCTTC.

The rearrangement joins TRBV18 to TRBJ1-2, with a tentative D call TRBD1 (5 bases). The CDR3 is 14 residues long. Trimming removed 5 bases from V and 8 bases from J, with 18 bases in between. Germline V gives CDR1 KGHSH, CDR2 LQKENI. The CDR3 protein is CASSSYRPEEGYTF. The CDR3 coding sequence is TGTGCCAGCTCATCGTACAGGCCAGAAGAAGGCTACACCTTC.

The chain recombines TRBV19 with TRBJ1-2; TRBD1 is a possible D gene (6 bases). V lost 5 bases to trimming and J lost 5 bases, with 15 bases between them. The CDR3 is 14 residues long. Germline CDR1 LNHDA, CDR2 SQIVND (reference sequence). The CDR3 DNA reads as TGTGCCAGTAGTGCGGGGGCGCCTAGTTATGGCTACACCTTC. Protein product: CASSAGAPSYGYTF. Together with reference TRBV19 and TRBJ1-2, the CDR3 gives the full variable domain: DGGITQSPKYLFRKEGQNVTLSCEQNLNHDAMYWYRQDPGQGLRLIYYSQIVNDFQKGDIAEGYSVSREKKESFPLTVTSAQKNPTAFYLCASSAGAPSYGYTFGSGTRLTVV.

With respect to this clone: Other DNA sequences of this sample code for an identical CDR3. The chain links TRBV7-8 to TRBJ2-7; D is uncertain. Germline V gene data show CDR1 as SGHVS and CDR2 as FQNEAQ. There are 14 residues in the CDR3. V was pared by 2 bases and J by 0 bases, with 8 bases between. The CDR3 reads CASSLQALSYEQYF. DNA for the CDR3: TGTGCCAGCAGCTTACAGGCTCTCTCCTACGAGCAGTACTTC.

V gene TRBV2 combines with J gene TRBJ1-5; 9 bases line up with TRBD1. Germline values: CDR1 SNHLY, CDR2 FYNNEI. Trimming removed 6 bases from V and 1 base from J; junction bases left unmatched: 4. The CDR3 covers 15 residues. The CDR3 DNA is TGTGCCAGCAGCGGGACAGGGACAAGCAATCAGCCCCAGCATTTT. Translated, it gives CASSGTGTSNQPQHF.

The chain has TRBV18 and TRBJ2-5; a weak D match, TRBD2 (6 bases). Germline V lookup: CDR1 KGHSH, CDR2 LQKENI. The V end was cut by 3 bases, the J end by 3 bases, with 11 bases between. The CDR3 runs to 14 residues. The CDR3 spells CASSPRRGKETQYF. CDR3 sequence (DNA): TGTGCCAGCTCACCCCGGCGGGGCAAAGAGACCCAGTACTTC.

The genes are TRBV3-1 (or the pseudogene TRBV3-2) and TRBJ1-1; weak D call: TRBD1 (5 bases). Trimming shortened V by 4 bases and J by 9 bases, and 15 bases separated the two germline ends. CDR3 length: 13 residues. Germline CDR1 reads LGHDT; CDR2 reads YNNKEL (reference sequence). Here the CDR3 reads CASSPGGSPQAFF. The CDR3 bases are TGTGCCAGCAGCCCCGGGGGGAGCCCTCAAGCTTTCTTT.

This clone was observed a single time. CDR3 sequence reads: CASYLGTGKGQPQHF. The CDR3 bases are TGTGCCAGCTATCTAGGTACCGGGAAAGGTCAGCCCCAGCATTTT. V gene TRBV6-6 combines with J gene TRBJ1-5; D unresolved. The ends were cut back, 8 bases at V and 6 bases at J, with 20 bases in the middle. In germline, CDR1 is MNHNY, CDR2 SVGAGI (reference sequence). The CDR3 is made up of 15 amino acids.

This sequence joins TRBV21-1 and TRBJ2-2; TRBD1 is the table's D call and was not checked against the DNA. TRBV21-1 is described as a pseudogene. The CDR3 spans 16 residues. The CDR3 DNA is TGTGCCAGCAGCACCGGGGACAGACAAAAGGACGGGGAGCTGTTTTTT. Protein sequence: CASSTGDRQKDGELFF.

Written as DNA, the CDR3 is TGTGCCAGCAGCTTGGATGCGGGGAACGGGTACGAGCAGTACTTC. Protein product: CASSLDAGNGYEQYF. The V and J genes are TRBV5-4 and TRBJ2-7, with a weak D call TRBD2 (6 bases). Germline V CDR1 and CDR2: SGHNT, YYREEE (reference sequence). Trimming took 0 bases from V and 4 from J, leaving 14 bases between them. CDR3 size: 15 residues.

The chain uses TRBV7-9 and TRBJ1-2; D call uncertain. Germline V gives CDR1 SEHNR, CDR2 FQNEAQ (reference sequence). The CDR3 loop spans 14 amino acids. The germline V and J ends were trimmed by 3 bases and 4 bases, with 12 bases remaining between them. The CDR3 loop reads CASSLEGQFYGYTF. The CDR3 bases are TGTGCCAGCAGCTTGGAGGGTCAATTCTATGGCTACACCTTC.

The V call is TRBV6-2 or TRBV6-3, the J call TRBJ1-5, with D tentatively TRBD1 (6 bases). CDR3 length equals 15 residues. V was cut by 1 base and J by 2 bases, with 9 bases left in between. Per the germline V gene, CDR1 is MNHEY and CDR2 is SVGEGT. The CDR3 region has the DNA TGTGCCAGCAGTTACTTAGCAGGGGGCAATCAGCCCCAGCATTTT. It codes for CASSYLAGGNQPQHF.

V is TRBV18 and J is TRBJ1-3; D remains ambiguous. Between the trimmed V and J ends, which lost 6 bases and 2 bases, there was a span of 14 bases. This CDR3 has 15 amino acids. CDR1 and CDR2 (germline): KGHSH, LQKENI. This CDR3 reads CASSPPGLAGNTIYF. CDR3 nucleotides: TGTGCCAGCTCTCCCCCGGGTCTGGCTGGAAACACCATATATTTT.

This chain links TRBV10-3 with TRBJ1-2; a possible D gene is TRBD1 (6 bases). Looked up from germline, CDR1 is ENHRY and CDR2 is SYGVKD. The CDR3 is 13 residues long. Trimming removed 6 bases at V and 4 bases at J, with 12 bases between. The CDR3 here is CAISQDRPYGYTF. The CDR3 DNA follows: TGTGCCATCAGCCAAGACAGGCCCTATGGCTACACCTTC.

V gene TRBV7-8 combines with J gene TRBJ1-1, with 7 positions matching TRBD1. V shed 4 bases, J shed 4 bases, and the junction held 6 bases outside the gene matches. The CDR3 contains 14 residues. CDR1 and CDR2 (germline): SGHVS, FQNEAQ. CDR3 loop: CASSSTGVGTEAFF. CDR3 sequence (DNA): TGTGCCAGCAGCTCTACAGGGGTGGGCACTGAAGCTTTCTTT.

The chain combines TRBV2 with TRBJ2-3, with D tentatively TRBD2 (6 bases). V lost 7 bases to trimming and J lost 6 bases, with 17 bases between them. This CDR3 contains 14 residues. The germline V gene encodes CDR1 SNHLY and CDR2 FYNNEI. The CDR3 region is CASNYRRLEDTQYF. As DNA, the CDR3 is TGTGCCAGCAATTACCGGAGACTAGAGGATACGCAGTATTTT.

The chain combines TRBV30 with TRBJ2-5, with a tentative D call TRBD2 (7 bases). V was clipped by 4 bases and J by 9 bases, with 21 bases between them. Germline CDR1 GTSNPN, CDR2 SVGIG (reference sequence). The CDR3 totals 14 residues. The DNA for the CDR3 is TGTGCCTGGAAAGGGGGGGGCCCCCGGGGGGCCCAGTACTTC. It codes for CAWKGGGPRGAQYF.